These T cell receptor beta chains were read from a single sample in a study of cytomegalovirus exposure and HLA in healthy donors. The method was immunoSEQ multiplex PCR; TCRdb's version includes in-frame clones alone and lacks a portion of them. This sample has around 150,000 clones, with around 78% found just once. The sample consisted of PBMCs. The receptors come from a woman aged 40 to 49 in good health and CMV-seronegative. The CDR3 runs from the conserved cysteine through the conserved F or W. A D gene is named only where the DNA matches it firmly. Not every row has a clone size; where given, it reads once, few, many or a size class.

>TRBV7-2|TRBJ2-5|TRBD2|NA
TGTGCCAGCAGCTTAGCGCTGGGGGAGGGGGAGACCCAGTACTTC
CASSLALGEGETQYF
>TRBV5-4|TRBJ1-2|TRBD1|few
TGTGCCAGCAGCCCGGAGGGGGCTCTCGGCTACACCTTC
CASSPEGALGYTF
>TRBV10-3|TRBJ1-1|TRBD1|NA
TGTGCCATCAATAAGGACAGGGAGGATCCCTCAACCACCACTGAAGCTTTCTTT
CAINKDREDPSTTTEAFF
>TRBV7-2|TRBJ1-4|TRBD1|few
TGTGCCAGCAGCTCGGGACAGTATAATGAAAAACTGTTTTTT
CASSSGQYNEKLFF
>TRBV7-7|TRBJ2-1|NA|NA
TGTGCCAGCAGCTTAGTTGCGGGGACCACCTACAATGAGCAGTTCTTC
CASSLVAGTTYNEQFF
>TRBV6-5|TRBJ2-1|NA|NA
TGTGCCAGCAGTTCGCGGGTAGCCAATGAGCAGTTCTTC
CASSSRVANEQFF
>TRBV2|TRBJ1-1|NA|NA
TGTGCCAGCAGTGAACTGAGGGCCTTTAACGTGAACACTGAAGCTTTCTTT
CASSELRAFNVNTEAFF
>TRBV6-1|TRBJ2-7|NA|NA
TGTGCCAGCGGGCCTCTTGGATACGAGCAGTACTTC
CASGPLGYEQYF
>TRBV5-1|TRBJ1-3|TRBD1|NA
TGCGCCAGCAGCTTGGCTACTGGACAGGGAGAAAACACCATATATTTT
CASSLATGQGENTIYF
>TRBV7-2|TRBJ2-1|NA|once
TGTGCCAGCAGCTCATGGGGGGGGCAACTTAATGAGCAGTTCTTC
CASSSWGGQLNEQFF
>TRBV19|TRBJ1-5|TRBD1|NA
TGTGCCAGTAGTACGGGACAGCATAGCAATCAGCCCCAGCATTTT
CASSTGQHSNQPQHF
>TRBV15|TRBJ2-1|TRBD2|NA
TGTGCCACCAGCAGAGATCCTAGCGGGGGGCGATACTACAATGAGCAGTTCTTC
CATSRDPSGGRYYNEQFF
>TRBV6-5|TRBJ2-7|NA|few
TGTGCCAGCAGTTACTCGGCCTGGCGCGGCTCCTACGAGCAGTACTTC
CASSYSAWRGSYEQYF
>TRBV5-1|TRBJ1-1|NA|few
TGCGCCAGCAGCTTGGGGCAGGACAGGAACACTGAAGCTTTCTTT
CASSLGQDRNTEAFF
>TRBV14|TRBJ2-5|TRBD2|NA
TGTGCCAGCAGCCCCCAACGGGCTAGCGGGGGGAGAGAGACCCAGTACTTC
CASSPQRASGGRETQYF
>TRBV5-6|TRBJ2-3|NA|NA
TGTGCCAGCAGCCAACCCCACAGAGGCACAGATACGCAGTATTTT
CASSQPHRGTDTQYF
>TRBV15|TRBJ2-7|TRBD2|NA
TGTGCCACCAGCCGGGGTTCCGGGCGGGGGAACTCCTACGAGCAGTACTTC
CATSRGSGRGNSYEQYF
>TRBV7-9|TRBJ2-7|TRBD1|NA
TGTGCCAGCAGCACCGACAGGGGGTCCTACGAGCAGTACTTC
CASSTDRGSYEQYF
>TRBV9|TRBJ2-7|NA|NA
TGTGCCAGCAGCGTAGCGGCGGCGAGCTCCTACGAGCAGTACTTC
CASSVAAASSYEQYF
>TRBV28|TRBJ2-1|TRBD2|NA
TGTGCCAGCAGTCCCGTAGCGGGAGCCACCCACAATGAGCAGTTCTTC
CASSPVAGATHNEQFF
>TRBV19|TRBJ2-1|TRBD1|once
TGTGCCAGTAGTACGTTGACAGGGTCCTACAATGAGCAGTTCTTC
CASSTLTGSYNEQFF
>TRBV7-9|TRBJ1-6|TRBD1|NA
TGTGCCAGCAGCAGCTCAGGGGGCCTTTCACCCCTCCACTTT
CASSSSGGLSPLHF
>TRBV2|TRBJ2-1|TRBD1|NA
TGTGCCAGCAGGGGACAGGGGGCATCCCGCAATGAGCAGTTCTTC
CASRGQGASRNEQFF
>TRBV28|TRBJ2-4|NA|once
TGTGCCAGCAGTTTTAAGCTGGGTGGGGAAATAATGACAGAAAAAAACATTCAGTACTTC
CASSFKLGGEIMTEKNIQYF
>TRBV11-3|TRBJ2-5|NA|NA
TGTGCCAGCAGCTTAGAAGGCGGGGAAGAGACCCAGTACTTC
CASSLEGGEETQYF
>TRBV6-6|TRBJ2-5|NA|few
TGTGCCAGCAGTACTCTGGACCCAGGGTATGCGACCCAGTACTTC
CASSTLDPGYATQYF
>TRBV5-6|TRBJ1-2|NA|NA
TGTGCCAGCAGCGTACTTCACAGGGAGCGCGGCTATGGCTACACCTTC
CASSVLHRERGYGYTF
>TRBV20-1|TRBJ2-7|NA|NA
TGCAGTGTCGGTCGGGATTACGAGCAGTACTTC
CSVGRDYEQYF
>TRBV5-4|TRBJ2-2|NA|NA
TGTGCCAGCAGCCTATGGTCGGGGAGTAACACCGGGGAGCTGTTTTTT
CASSLWSGSNTGELFF